This TCR beta chain originates from a study of blood T cell repertoires in COVID-19. TCRdb's table, derived via immunoSEQ multiplex PCR, lists solely in-frame clones and lacks some. The table includes over 200,000 clones, 80% to 90% detected once. Germline lookup yields CDR1 SGDLS and CDR2 YYNGEE. V was clipped by 0 bases and J by 3 bases, with 10 bases between them. This CDR3 comprises 15 residues. Sequencing was performed on PBMCs or T cells enriched from blood (not recorded which). The chain couples TRBV9 to TRBJ2-1; D is perhaps TRBD1 (5 bases). The source of this sequence is a man aged 35-49 years who had recovered from COVID-19. CDR3 in amino acids: CASSVVQGNYNEQFF. DNA of the CDR3: TGTGCCAGCAGCGTAGTTCAGGGCAACTACAATGAGCAGTTCTTC.